The 12 T cell receptor beta chains in this list originate from one sample, sequenced in a study of post-analysis software for immune sequencing data. The study, taken as a whole, reports: Patients showed TRBV5-6, TRBV5-1 and TRBV20-1 among 4 or 5 TRBV segments more frequent than in controls.

Libraries were made from TCR beta cDNA, and they carried unique molecular identifiers. MiXCR, run by TCRdb on the PCR reads, gives a single entry per CDR3 protein. The sample gives hundreds of thousands of distinct CDR3 sequences, about 60% of which show up once; 11% is in the top ten. Which antigens these TCRs recognize remains unknown. The sequencing input was blood. The receptors derive from a girl aged 2 to 9 with multiple sclerosis.

The rearrangement joins TRBV5-1 to TRBJ2-3; 9 bases agree with TRBD2. V trimming: 0 bases; J trimming: 6 bases; junction bases outside the gene matches: 8. The CDR3 runs 16 residues. Germline assignment: CDR1 SGHRS and CDR2 YFSETQ. This CDR3 reads CASSLDPAGGQDTQYF. As DNA, the CDR3 is TGCGCCAGCAGCTTGGATCCAGCGGGGGGTCAGGATACGCAGTATTTT.

This clonotype has a handful of counts. This chain connects TRBV12-3 or TRBV12-4 to TRBJ2-3; D unclear. The CDR3 sequence is 12 residues long. V shed 8 bases and J shed 7 bases, with 13 bases lying between them. The CDR3 bases are TGTGCCAGCGGCTATCAGCCCCATACGCAGTATTTT. It yields the protein CASGYQPHTQYF.

The rearrangement joins TRBV6-4 to TRBJ2-1; the match to TRBD2 covers 9 bases. The CDR3 length is 15 residues. V lost 3 bases to trimming and J lost 5 bases; unmatched junction nucleotides: 5. CDR1 and CDR2 (germline): MRHNA, SNTAGT. In nucleotides, the CDR3 is TGTGCCAGCAGTGAAACGGCGGGAGGGCACAATGAGCAGTTCTTC. Protein sequence: CASSETAGGHNEQFF.

V is TRBV11-2 and J is TRBJ1-2, with unresolved D. The CDR3 totals 16 residues. V shed 1 base and J shed 4 bases, with 16 bases lying between them. Per the germline V gene, CDR1 is SGHAT and CDR2 is FQNNGV. For the CDR3, the DNA is TGTGCCAGCAGCTTAGCCCCAGGTCGCCGACTCTATGGCTACACCTTC. Protein sequence: CASSLAPGRRLYGYTF.

Comment on this clonotype: At one end the junction does not follow the germline gene, possibly because of a read error. This chain connects TRBV18 to TRBJ2-5, with D perhaps TRBD2 (5 bases). This CDR3 has 15 amino acids. The germline V gene has CDR1 KGHSH and CDR2 LQKENI. The CDR3 nucleotides are TGTGCCAGCTCACCTCCGGAGGTTAAACAAGAGGCCCAGTACTTC. Encoded protein: CASSPPEVKQEAQYF.

There are a few counts of this clonotype. The genes are TRBV12-3 or TRBV12-4 and TRBJ1-2; the match to TRBD1 covers 9 bases. The CDR3 runs to 15 residues. The junction had 5 bases not matched to a gene; V was cut back by 3 bases and J by 3 bases. The CDR3 region has the DNA TGTGCCAGCAGTTTCGGGACAGGGCTCTACTATGGCTACACCTTC. Translation gives CASSFGTGLYYGYTF.

The CDR3 loop is CASSRLAGGPADTQYF. CDR3 bases: TGTGCCAGCAGCCGGCTAGCGGGAGGGCCCGCAGATACGCAGTATTTT. The chain joins TRBV27 to TRBJ2-3, with TRBD2 matching 12 bases. Germline lookup yields CDR1 MNHEY and CDR2 SMNVEV (reference sequence). The CDR3 has 16 amino acids. Trimming at V came to 6 bases and at J to 4 bases, leaving 8 bases not matched to a gene.

The V call is TRBV7-2, the J call TRBJ1-3; D might be TRBD1 (5 bases). Germline V CDR1 and CDR2: SGHTA, FQGNSA. The ends were cut back, 5 bases at V and 9 bases at J, with 17 bases in the middle. The CDR3 is made up of 14 amino acids. The CDR3 region has the DNA TGTGCCAGCAGCCTAGGGGCAGCGTACGGCACCATATATTTT. Translating it yields CASSLGAAYGTIYF.

This clonotype was seen more than once but under ten times. Written as DNA, the CDR3 is TGCAGTGCTAGAGGCAGGGATTTAGACTCTGGGGCCAACGTCCTGACTTTC. Translated: CSARGRDLDSGANVLTF. V gene TRBV20-1 combines with J gene TRBJ2-6, with D perhaps TRBD1 (5 bases). In germline, CDR1 is DFQATT, CDR2 SNEGSKA (reference sequence). The length of the CDR3 is 17 residues. V lost 1 base and J 0 bases, leaving 13 bases between the germline ends.

This clonotype came up a few times. This chain uses TRBV5-1 with TRBJ1-2; 8 nucleotides match TRBD1. The germline CDR1 and CDR2 sequences are SGHRS and YFSETQ. J gave up 7 bases and V 0 bases, and 5 bases lay outside the gene matches. This CDR3 contains 14 residues. The DNA of the CDR3 is TGCGCCAGCAGCTTGGCTCAGGGGGCTAGTGGCTACACCTTC. Translation: CASSLAQGASGYTF.

This clonotype has just a few counts. The chain employs TRBV6-5 and TRBJ1-2; D unclear. V was trimmed by 5 bases and J by 6 bases, leaving 13 bases between them. The CDR3 runs 13 residues. Per the germline V gene, CDR1 is MNHEY and CDR2 is SVGAGI. The CDR3 DNA follows: TGTGCCAGCAGTATTGCCGGGAAGGATGGCTACACCTTC. Amino acid sequence: CASSIAGKDGYTF.

With respect to this clonotype: Sequence at one end of the junction differs from germline and may be a read error. This chain uses TRBV9 with TRBJ2-7, with a possible D match to TRBD1 (5 bases). This CDR3 has 15 amino acids. Germline CDR1 reads SGDLS; CDR2 reads YYNGEE. Here the CDR3 reads CASSVGAWGSYGQYF. The CDR3 bases are TGTGCCAGCAGCGTAGGAGCGTGGGGCTCCTACGGGCAGTACTTC.